This is a list of T cell receptor beta chains from one sample in a study of regulatory T cells in long-lasting Graves disease. TCRdb independently ran MiXCR on the multiplex PCR reads; one entry per CDR3 protein. The sample gives fewer than 650,000 distinct CDR3 sequences, about 16% of which show up once; around 12% is in the top ten. The sample also formed part of further work on T cells in Graves' hyperthyroidism and ophthalmopathy.

The material sequenced was peripheral blood mononuclear cells (PBMCs), taken at new diagnosis, from a patient treated with antithyroid drugs. The origin of the receptors is a man between 18 and 29 years old with Graves disease. Each CDR3 is given without its conserved first and last residue.

ASSLAEAGSSYNEQF | TRBV28 | 15 | TRBJ2-1
ASRAGGVNTGELF | TRBV19 | 13 | TRBJ2-2
AWSGGGANIQY | TRBV30 | 11 | TRBJ2-4
ASSLATTSGSPQF | TRBV5-1 | 13 | TRBJ2-1
ASSLVSGRVHEQF | TRBV7-2 | 13 | TRBJ2-1
ATSRDGQDNEQF | TRBV15 | 12 | TRBJ2-1
ASSSTGWNTEAF | TRBV7-3 | 12 | TRBJ1-1
SARDGVGRGHAYGQY | TRBV20-1 | 15 | TRBJ2-7
ASSLRGTFLSYEQY | TRBV3-1 | 14 | TRBJ2-7
ATSDFNNEQF | TRBV24-1 | 10 | TRBJ2-1
ASSDPRSETQY | TRBV2 | 11 | .
ASSSSGSGTQY | TRBV7-3 | 11 | TRBJ2-5
ASSYGTGRGGNTEAF | TRBV11-1 | 15 | TRBJ1-1
ATSRTGGFNEQY | TRBV24-1 | 12 | TRBJ2-7
ASSQESDQARSNYGYT | TRBV3-1 | 16 | TRBJ1-2
ASSGGTVSVSYEQY | TRBV5-1 | 14 | TRBJ2-7
ASSKDRSEQF | TRBV6-2/TRBV6-3 | 10 | TRBJ2-1
ATPDARLAGYEQY | TRBV19 | 13 | TRBJ2-7
ASSLTGKNQPQH | TRBV5-1 | 12 | TRBJ1-5
ASSYGGDEQF | TRBV6-5 | 10 | TRBJ2-1
ASSPVGDNQPQH | TRBV7-9 | 12 | TRBJ1-5
ASSEGLAGETQY | TRBV7-9 | 12 | TRBJ2-5
AWSVGASGVYEQY | TRBV30 | 13 | TRBJ2-7
ASSPGAPYEQY | TRBV3-1 | 11 | TRBJ2-7
ASSAGQGLQPQH | TRBV2 | 12 | TRBJ1-5
SARLTGQGYEQY | TRBV20-1 | 12 | TRBJ2-7
ASSDPSGRAADTQY | TRBV6-1 | 14 | TRBJ2-3
ASSVGDGGTPPYEQY | TRBV9 | 15 | TRBJ2-7
ASSPTDVHKNTGELF | TRBV7-3 | 15 | TRBJ2-2
ASSPGGRGPGTEAF | TRBV7-8 | 14 | TRBJ1-1
ASSEAQGVNTEAF | TRBV6-1 | 13 | TRBJ1-1
ASSSDSPGSTIYEQY | TRBV6-9 | 15 | TRBJ2-7
ASSPAGILAGNEQF | TRBV12-3/TRBV12-4 | 14 | TRBJ2-1
ASSFLSRLTGEQY | TRBV28 | 13 | TRBJ2-7
ASSLTGISTDTQY | TRBV27 | 13 | TRBJ2-3
ASSQDNGGPVRGYT | TRBV14 | 14 | TRBJ1-2
ASSLRTTSYNEQF | TRBV27 | 13 | TRBJ2-1